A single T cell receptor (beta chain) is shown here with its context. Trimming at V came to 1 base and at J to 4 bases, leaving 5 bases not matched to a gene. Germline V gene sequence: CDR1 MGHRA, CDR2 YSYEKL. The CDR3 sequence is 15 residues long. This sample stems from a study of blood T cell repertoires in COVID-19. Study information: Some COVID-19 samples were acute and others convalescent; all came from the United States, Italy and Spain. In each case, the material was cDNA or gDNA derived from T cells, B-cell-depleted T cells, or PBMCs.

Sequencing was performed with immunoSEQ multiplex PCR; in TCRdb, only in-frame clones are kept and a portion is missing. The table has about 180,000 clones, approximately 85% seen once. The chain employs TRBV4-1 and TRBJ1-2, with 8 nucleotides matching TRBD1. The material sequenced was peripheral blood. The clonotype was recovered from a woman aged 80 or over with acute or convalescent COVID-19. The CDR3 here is CASSQGRGRAYGYTF. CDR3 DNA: TGCGCCAGCAGCCAAGGCAGGGGGCGCGCCTATGGCTACACCTTC.